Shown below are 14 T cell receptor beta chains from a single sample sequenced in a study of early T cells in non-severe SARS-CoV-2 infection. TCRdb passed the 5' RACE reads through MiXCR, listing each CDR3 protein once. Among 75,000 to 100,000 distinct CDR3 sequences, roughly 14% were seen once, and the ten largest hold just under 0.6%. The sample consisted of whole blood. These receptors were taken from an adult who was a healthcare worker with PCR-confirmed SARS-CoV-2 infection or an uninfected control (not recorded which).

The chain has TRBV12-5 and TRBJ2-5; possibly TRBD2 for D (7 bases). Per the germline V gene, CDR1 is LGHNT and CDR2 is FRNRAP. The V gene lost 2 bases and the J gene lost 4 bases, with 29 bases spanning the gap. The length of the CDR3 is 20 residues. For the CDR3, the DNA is TGTGCTAGTGGTTTGCCCCATGCTCTGGGGGGGCAGGCTCGAAGAGAGACCCAGTACTTC. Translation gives CASGLPHALGGQARRETQYF.

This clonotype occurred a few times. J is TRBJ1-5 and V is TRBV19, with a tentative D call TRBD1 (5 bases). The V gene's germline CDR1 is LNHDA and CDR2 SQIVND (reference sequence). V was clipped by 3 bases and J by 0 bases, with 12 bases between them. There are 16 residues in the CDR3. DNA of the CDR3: TGTGCCAGTAGTATCGGACATGGCTATAGCAATCAGCCCCAGCATTTT. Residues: CASSIGHGYSNQPQHF.

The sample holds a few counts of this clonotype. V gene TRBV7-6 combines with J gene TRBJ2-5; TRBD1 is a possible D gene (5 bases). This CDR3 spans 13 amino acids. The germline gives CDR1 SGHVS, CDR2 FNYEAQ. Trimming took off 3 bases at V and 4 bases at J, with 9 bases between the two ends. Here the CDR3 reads CASSFRVAETQYF. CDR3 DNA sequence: TGTGCCAGCAGCTTCAGGGTCGCAGAGACCCAGTACTTC.

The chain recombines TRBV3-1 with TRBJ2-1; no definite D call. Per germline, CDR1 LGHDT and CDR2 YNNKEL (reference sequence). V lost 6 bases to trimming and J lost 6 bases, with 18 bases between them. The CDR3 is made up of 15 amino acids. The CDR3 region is CASRSSTPPGNEQFF. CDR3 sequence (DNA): TGTGCCAGCAGGTCCTCTACTCCTCCTGGCAATGAGCAGTTCTTC.

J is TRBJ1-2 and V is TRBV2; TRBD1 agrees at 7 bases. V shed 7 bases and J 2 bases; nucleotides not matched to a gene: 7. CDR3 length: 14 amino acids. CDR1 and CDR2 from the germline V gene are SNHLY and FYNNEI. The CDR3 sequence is CASTTDRNNYGYTF. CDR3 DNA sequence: TGTGCCAGCACTACGGACAGGAACAACTATGGCTACACCTTC.

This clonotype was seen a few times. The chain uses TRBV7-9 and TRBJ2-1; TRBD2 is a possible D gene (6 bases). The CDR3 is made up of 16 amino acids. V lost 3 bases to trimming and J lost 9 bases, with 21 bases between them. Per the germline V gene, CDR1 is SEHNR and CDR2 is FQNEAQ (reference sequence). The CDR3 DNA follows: TGTGCCAGCAGCTTTTCCGGGACCCGGGGGTGGGGTGAGCAGTTCTTC. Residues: CASSFSGTRGWGEQFF.

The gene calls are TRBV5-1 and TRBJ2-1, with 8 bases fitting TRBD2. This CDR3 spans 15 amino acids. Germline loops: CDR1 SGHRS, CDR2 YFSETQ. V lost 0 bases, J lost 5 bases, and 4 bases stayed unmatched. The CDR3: CASSLAGGPNNEQFF. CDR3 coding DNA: TGCGCCAGCAGCTTGGCGGGGGGGCCGAACAATGAGCAGTTCTTC.

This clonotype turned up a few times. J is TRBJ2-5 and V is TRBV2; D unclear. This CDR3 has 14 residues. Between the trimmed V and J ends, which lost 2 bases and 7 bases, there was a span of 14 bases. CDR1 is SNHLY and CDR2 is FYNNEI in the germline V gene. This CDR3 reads CASSESLGSGTQYF. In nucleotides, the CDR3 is TGTGCCAGCAGTGAAAGTTTGGGGTCCGGGACCCAGTACTTC.

The CDR3 sequence is CASSLASGLREAFF. The CDR3 DNA follows: TGTGCCAGCAGTTTAGCCTCAGGGCTAAGAGAAGCTTTCTTT. The gene calls are TRBV12-3 or TRBV12-4 and TRBJ1-1; perhaps TRBD1 as D (5 bases). This CDR3 has 14 amino acids. V dropped 0 bases and J dropped 8 bases, with 13 bases sitting between them.

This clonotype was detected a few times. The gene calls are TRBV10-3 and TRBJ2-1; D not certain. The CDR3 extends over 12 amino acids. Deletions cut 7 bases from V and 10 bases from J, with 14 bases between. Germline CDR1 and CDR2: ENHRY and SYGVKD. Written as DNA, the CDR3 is TGTGCCATCAAGAGGACCAAGGACGAGCAGTTCTTC. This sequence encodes CAIKRTKDEQFF.

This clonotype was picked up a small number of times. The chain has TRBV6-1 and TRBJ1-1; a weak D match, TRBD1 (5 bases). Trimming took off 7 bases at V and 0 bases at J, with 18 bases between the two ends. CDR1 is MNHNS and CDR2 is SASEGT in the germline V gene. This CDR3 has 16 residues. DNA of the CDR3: TGTGCCAGCAACGACCCTGGGGGAAGCCTGAACACTGAAGCTTTCTTT. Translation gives CASNDPGGSLNTEAFF.

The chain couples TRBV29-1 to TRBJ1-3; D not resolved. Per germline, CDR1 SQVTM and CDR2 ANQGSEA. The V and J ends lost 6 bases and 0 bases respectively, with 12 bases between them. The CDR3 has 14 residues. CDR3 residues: CSVTSEISGNTIYF. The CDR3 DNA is TGCAGCGTGACTTCAGAGATCTCTGGAAACACCATATATTTT.

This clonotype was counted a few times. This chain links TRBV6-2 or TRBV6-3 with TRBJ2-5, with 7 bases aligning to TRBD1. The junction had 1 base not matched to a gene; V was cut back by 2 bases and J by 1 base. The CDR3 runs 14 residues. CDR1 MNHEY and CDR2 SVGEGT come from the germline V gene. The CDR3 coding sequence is TGTGCCAGCAGTTACGGACAGGTCCAAGAGACCCAGTACTTC. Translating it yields CASSYGQVQETQYF.

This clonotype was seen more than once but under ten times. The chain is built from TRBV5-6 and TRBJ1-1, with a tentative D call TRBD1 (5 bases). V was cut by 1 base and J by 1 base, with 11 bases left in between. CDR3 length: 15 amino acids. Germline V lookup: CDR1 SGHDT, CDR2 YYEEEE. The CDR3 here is CASSLLGRRNTEAFF. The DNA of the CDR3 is TGTGCCAGCAGCTTGTTGGGACGCAGGAACACTGAAGCTTTCTTT.